The text below deals with one T cell receptor beta chain. The target antigen is unknown. This record belongs to a study of OX40 agonist ivuxolimab in advanced cancers. Overall study context: Patients got intravenous ivuxolimab at 0.01 to 10 mg/kg every 2 weeks. Study-wide findings and caveats: Relatively little clonal expansion, among the lowest observed, appeared in partial responders at 0.1-3.0 mg/kg. Undetermined was the antigen specificity of the expanded peripheral T cells. Low levels of normalized T-cell clonal expansion also appeared in some nonresponders.

Germline lookup yields CDR1 MNHEY and CDR2 SVGAGI. This CDR3 has 11 amino acids. With 7 bases removed from V and 1 base from J, the gap between germline ends came to 4 bases. Measured with immunoSEQ multiplex PCR; TCRdb has only the in-frame clones, and not every one. The sample holds 60,000 to 65,000 clones, approximately 80% seen once. The chain combines TRBV6-5 with TRBJ1-2; the D is unclear. Material: CD4+ or CD8+ T cells sorted from blood, obtained in a trial of the OX40 agonist ivuxolimab. This receptor was obtained from an adult with an advanced solid tumor such as melanoma, head and neck, liver or kidney cancer. The CDR3, as DNA: TGTGCCAGCAATTTTAACTATGGCTACACCTTC. Translated, it gives CASNFNYGYTF.